The T cell receptor beta chain under discussion was sequenced for a study of blood T cell repertoires in COVID-19. Germline CDR1 is MNHEY and CDR2 is SVGAGI. The V end lost 5 bases, the J end lost 3 bases, and 11 bases lay between the germline ends. The CDR3 contains 13 residues. The table came from immunoSEQ multiplex PCR; TCRdb's copy has only in-frame clones and leaves some out. The table lists about 130,000 clones, 84% of them singletons. This clonotype originated in a woman aged 25 to 45 who had recovered from COVID-19. Input material: peripheral blood. The V and J genes are TRBV6-5 and TRBJ2-7; tentative D call: TRBD2 (5 bases). This CDR3 is CASSRSRGYEQYF. The CDR3 bases are TGTGCCAGCAGTCGTAGTCGGGGCTACGAGCAGTACTTC.